There are a few counts of the clone carrying this T cell receptor beta chain. Its antigen is not known. The data were taken from a study of CD8 T cells in ankylosing spondylitis. Study-wide results and limits: As for the disease-linked clones, they showed a CD8+ phenotype and occurred at relatively low frequencies in peripheral blood. Reportedly, significant enrichment of disease-linked clones occurred in matched ankylosing spondylitis synovial fluid. A motif in TCR beta, a set of 8 or 9 highly homologous variants, appeared characteristic of ankylosing spondylitis blood.

The V and J ends lost 6 bases and 6 bases respectively, with 8 bases between them. This CDR3 region has 11 residues. TCRdb used MiXCR to reprocess the 5' RACE reads, holding one entry per CDR3 protein. The sample lists about 700,000 distinct CDR3 sequences, 15% to 20% seen once, with about 19% in the top ten. The receptor comes from a male donor with ankylosing spondylitis. V usage is TRBV12-3 or TRBV12-4 and J usage is TRBJ1-1; D ambiguous. Sequencing used blood, either unsorted or a sorted T cell fraction (not recorded which). CDR3 coding DNA: TGTGCCAGCAGAGGGAGGGCTGAAGCTTTCTTT. It specifies CASRGRAEAFF.